The entry below describes one T cell receptor (beta chain). This clone was picked up one time. Its cognate antigen has yet to be identified. No much larger clone exists at a distance of one base, and base qualities are not known. Inclusive of the bounding cysteine and phenylalanine, the CDR3 is 13 residues long. The read is trimmed to its CDR3 DNA, 39 bases read in frame from base 1. The germline V gene (reference sequence) yields MNHNY for CDR1 and SVGAGI for CDR2. The junction shows trimming of 8 bases on V and 5 bases on J, plus 15 bases between the germline ends. This sample was taken from a study of tumor-infiltrating lymphocytes in localized non-small cell lung cancer (dated by TCRdb to about 2021). Some background on the complete study: The cohort covered several histologies, both smokers and never-smokers, and patients whose samples were collected after neoadjuvant chemotherapy. A total of 50 to 60 patients were included in the paired tumor versus uninvolved lung comparison of immunoSEQ T-cell fraction. TCR sequencing was one of several integrated assays, alongside flow cytometry, multiplex immunofluorescence, RNA-seq, exome sequencing and proteomics, applied to the same patients. From each patient came resected tumor tissue plus uninvolved lung tissue from that same patient, and the uninvolved lung tissue was described as non-adjacent to the tumor. The overall ICON cohort comprised around 150 surgical patients with localized non-small cell lung cancer whose tumors were resected.

The T-cell fraction in tumor and uninvolved lung tissue was provided by TCR sequencing with the immunoSEQ assay. The original pipeline was this. To analyze survival, patients were divided into a high T-cell fraction group (upper tertile) and a low T-cell fraction group (lower two tertiles), and the two groups were compared using a log-rank test. Paired tumor versus uninvolved lung differences in T-cell fraction were tested with a signed-rank test. Not all clones reach the TCRdb copy of this immuneACCESS table, which keeps in-frame sequences only. Checked studies attribute under half of the gap to unresolved V genes and leave the rest unexplained. That table supplies the V and J calls and clone size; D and trimming were determined from the DNA. The sample includes 20,000 to 25,000 clones, with approximately 64% observed a single time. Clones ranked in the top ten supply around 5.4% of the sample.

Study-wide findings and limitations: TCRbeta sequencing supported higher T cell infiltration in tumors than in uninvolved lung tissue, consistent with immunofluorescence CD3 counts. No difference in TCR-derived T-cell fraction was observed between the flow cytometry-defined immunotypes IM1 (good prognosis) and IM2 (poor prognosis). Recurrence-free survival showed no association with tumor T-cell fraction from TCR sequencing (p = 0.61). Assay coverage varied across patients depending on available tissue quantity, so only a subset of the cohort had TCR sequencing. Because different assays used different pieces of the same tissue, technical variation could not be distinguished from intratumor heterogeneity.

ICON enrollment began in 2016, and the last patient was enrolled in the second half of 2018. From a subcohort of around 78 patients, fresh tumor and matched uninvolved tissue were collected for in-depth immune analyses, including TCR sequencing. No cell sorting was done, and TCR sequencing was instead run on DNA isolated from bulk tissue. The sequence is built from TRBV6-6 and TRBJ1-1; the best D guess is TRBD1, with 6 bases matching. The sequence was collected from a human donor with non-small cell lung cancer. Sequenced sample: lung tumor tissue. The DNA sequence is TGTGCCAGCGGCCTTACAGGGCAAACTGAAGCTTTCTTT. Translated, this gives CASGLTGQTEAFF.